This T cell receptor (beta chain) was identified during a study of cytomegalovirus exposure and HLA in healthy donors. The table came from immunoSEQ multiplex PCR; TCRdb's copy has only in-frame clones and leaves some out. The data show approximately 270,000 clones, with roughly 90% seen just once and under 0.4% held by the top ten. V lost 6 bases, J lost 0 bases, and 12 bases lay in between. Germline lookup yields CDR1 WNHNN and CDR2 SYGVQD (reference sequence). This CDR3 spans 14 amino acids. The V and J genes are TRBV10-1 and TRBJ2-7, with D possibly matching TRBD1 (6 bases). Material: PBMCs. The clonotype comes from a woman under 30 in good health and CMV-seronegative. CDR3 in DNA: TGCGCCAGCAGCCGGGACATGAGCTCCTACGAGCAGTACTTC. Its protein product is CASSRDMSSYEQYF.